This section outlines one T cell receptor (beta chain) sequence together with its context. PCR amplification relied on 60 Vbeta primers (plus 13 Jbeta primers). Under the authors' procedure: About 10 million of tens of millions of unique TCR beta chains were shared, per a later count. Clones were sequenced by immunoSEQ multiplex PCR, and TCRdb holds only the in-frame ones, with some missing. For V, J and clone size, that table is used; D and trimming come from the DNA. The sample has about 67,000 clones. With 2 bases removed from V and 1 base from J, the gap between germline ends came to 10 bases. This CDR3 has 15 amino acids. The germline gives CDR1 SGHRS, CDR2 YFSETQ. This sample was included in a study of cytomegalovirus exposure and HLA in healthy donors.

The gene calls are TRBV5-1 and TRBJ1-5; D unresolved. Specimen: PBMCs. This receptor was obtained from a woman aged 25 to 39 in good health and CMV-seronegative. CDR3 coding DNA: TGCGCCAGCAGCTTAGGCGGTCCGAGCAATCAGCCCCAGCATTTT. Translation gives CASSLGGPSNQPQHF.